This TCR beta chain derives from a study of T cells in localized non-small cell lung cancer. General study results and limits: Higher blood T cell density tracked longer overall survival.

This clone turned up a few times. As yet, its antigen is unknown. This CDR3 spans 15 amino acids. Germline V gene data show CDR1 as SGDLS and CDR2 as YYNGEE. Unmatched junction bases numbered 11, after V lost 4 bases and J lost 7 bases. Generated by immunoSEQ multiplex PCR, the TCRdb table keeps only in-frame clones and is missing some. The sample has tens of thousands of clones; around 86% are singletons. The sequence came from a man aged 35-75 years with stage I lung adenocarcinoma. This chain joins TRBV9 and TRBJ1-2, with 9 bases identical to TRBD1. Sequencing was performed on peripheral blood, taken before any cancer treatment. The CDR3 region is CASSTWDRAFGGYTF. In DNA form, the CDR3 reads TGTGCCAGCAGCACATGGGACAGGGCGTTCGGTGGCTACACCTTC.